The clone carrying this TCR beta chain is judged medium-sized (0.01 to 0.1%). Antigen: not known. The data were obtained in a study of siplizumab effects on memory and regulatory T cells. Points from the study as a whole: Alloreactive sequences from unstimulated CD4+ memory cells fell significantly with siplizumab. Alloreactive CD4+ clones that could be mapped were on average 68.8% Treg-derived with siplizumab, against about 30% in controls.

Coculturing at 37°C lasted six to seven days for the mixed lymphocyte reaction cells. The CDR3 has 13 residues. The germline V and J ends were trimmed by 0 bases and 4 bases, with 4 bases remaining between them. Germline values: CDR1 MNHEY, CDR2 SVGAGI. Per-sample assaying covered 95,000 to 100,000 TCR templates. Clones were read by immunoSEQ multiplex PCR, and TCRdb kept only the in-frame ones, dropping some. The top ten clones hold about 5.8% of a sample with some 7,800 clones, about 35% of them seen once. V usage is TRBV6-5 and J usage is TRBJ2-1; D is undetermined. The sequencing input was CFSE-low (dividing) CD8+ T cells sorted from an allogeneic mixed lymphocyte reaction. This TCR was recovered from a human donor in good health; the cells came from an allogeneic mixed lymphocyte reaction. The CDR3 region is CASSYSAYNEQFF. CDR3 DNA: TGTGCCAGCAGTTACTCTGCGTACAATGAGCAGTTCTTC.